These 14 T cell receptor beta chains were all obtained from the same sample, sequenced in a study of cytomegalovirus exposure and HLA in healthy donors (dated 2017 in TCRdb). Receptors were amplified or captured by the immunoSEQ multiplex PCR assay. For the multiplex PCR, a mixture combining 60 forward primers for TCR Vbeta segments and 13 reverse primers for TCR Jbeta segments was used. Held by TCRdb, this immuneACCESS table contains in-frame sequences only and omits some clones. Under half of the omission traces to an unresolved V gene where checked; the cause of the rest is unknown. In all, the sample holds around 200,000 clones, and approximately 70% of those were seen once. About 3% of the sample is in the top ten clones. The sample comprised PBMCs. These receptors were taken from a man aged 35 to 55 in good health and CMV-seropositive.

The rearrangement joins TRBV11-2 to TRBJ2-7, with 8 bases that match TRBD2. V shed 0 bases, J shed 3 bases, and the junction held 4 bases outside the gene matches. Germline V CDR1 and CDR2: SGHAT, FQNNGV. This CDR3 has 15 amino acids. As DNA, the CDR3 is TGTGCCAGCAGCTTAGATGGGACTAGGAACTACGAGCAGTACTTC. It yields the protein CASSLDGTRNYEQYF.

Written as DNA, the CDR3 is TGTGCCAGCAGTGAAAGTGGGGAGGAAGCTTTCTTT. Protein sequence: CASSESGEEAFF. The chain has TRBV6-5 and TRBJ1-1; no definite D call. Germline V lookup: CDR1 MNHEY, CDR2 SVGAGI. V was pared by 5 bases and J by 8 bases, with 12 bases between. This CDR3 has 12 amino acids.

CDR3 DNA sequence: TGCGCCAGCAGCCCAACTCAAGTAGGACGAGGGAGGACTGGAAACACCATATATTTT. It specifies CASSPTQVGRGRTGNTIYF. The chain couples TRBV5-1 to TRBJ1-3; D gene uncertain. CDR1 and CDR2 (germline): SGHRS, YFSETQ. Trimming shortened V by 4 bases and J by 2 bases, and 25 bases separated the two germline ends. This CDR3 comprises 19 residues.

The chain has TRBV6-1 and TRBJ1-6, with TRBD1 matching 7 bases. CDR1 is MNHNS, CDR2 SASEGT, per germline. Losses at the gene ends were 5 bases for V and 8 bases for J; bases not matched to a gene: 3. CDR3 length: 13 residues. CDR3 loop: CASSRDSYSPLHF. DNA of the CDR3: TGTGCCAGCAGTCGGGACAGTTATTCACCCCTCCACTTT.

In DNA, the CDR3 is TGCAGCGCCGGGACTAGCGGTACCGGGGAGCTGTTTTTT. Residues: CSAGTSGTGELFF. V usage is TRBV29-1 and J usage is TRBJ2-2, with TRBD2 matching over 11 bases. Germline V CDR1 and CDR2: SQVTM, ANQGSEA. The length of the CDR3 is 13 residues. The trim removed 7 bases at V and 5 bases at J, leaving 3 bases unmatched.

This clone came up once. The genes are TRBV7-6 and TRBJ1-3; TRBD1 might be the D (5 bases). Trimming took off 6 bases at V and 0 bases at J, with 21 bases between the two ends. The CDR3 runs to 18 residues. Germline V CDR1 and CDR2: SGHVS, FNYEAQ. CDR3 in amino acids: CASSSTPRGALSGNTIYF. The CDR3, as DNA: TGTGCCAGCAGTTCCACGCCGCGGGGCGCCCTCTCTGGAAACACCATATATTTT.

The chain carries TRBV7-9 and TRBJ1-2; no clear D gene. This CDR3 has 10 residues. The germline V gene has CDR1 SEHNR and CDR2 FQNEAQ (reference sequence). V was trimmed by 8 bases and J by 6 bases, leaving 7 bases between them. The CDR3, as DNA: TGTGCCAGCCGAGGAGATGGCTACACCTTC. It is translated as CASRGDGYTF.

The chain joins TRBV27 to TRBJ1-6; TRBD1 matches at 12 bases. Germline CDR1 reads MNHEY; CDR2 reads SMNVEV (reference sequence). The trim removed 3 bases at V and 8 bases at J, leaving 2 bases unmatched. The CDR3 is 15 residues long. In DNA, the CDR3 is TGTGCCAGCAGTTTTGGGACAGGGGGCCATTCACCCCTCCACTTT. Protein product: CASSFGTGGHSPLHF.

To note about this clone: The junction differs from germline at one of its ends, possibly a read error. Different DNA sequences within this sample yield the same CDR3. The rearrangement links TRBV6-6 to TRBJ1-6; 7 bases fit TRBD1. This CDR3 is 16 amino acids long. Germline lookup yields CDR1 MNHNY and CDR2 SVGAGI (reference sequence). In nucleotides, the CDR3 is TGTGCCAGCAGTTCCAAGGACAGGTACACACATTCGCCCCTCCACTTT. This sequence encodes CASSSKDRYTHSPLHF.

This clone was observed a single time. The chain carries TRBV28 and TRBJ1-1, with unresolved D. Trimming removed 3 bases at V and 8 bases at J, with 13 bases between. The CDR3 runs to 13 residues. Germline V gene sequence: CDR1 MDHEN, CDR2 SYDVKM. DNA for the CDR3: TGTGCCAGCAGTTTTGTTGTGGGCCCCGAAGCTTTCTTT. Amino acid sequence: CASSFVVGPEAFF.

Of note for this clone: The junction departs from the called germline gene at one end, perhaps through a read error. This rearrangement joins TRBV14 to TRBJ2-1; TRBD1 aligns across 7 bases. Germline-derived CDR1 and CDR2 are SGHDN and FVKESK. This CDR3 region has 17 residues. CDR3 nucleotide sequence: TGTGCCAGCACCCCACGAGGGTTCAGGACAGGATACAATGCGCAGTTCTTC. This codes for CASTPRGFRTGYNAQFF.

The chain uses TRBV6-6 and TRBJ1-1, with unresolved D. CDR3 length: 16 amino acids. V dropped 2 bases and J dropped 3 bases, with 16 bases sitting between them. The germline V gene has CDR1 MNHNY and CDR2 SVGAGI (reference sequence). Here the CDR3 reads CASSYGPGRSDTEAFF. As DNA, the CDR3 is TGTGCCAGCAGTTACGGACCTGGGAGGTCGGACACTGAAGCTTTCTTT.

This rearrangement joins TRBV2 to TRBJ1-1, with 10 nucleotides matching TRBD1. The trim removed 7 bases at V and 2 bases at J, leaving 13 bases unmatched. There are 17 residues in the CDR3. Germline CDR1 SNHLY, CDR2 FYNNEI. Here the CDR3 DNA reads TGTGCCAGCATTTTCCAACCGGGACAGGGGAGAAACACTGAAGCTTTCTTT. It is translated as CASIFQPGQGRNTEAFF.

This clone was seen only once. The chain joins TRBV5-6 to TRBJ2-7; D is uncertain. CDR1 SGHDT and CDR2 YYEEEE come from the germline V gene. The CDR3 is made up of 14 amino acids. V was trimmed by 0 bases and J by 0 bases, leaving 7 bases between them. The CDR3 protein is CASSLGFGSYEQYF. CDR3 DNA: TGTGCCAGCAGCTTGGGTTTCGGCTCCTACGAGCAGTACTTC.